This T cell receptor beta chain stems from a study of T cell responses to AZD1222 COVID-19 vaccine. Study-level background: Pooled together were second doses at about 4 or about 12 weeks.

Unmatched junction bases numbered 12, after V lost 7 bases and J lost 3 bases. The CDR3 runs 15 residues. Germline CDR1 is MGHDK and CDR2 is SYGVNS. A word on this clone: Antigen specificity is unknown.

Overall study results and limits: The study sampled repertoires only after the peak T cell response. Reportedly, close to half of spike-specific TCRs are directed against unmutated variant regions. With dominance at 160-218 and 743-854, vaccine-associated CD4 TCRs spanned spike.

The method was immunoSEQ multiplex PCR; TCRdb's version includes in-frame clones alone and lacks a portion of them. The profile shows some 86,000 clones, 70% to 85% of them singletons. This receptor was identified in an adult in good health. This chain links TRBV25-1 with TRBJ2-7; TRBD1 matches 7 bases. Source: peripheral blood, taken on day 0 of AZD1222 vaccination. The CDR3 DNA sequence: TGTGCCAGCACACCTAGACAGGGAAGCGGCTACGAGCAGTACTTC. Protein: CASTPRQGSGYEQYF.